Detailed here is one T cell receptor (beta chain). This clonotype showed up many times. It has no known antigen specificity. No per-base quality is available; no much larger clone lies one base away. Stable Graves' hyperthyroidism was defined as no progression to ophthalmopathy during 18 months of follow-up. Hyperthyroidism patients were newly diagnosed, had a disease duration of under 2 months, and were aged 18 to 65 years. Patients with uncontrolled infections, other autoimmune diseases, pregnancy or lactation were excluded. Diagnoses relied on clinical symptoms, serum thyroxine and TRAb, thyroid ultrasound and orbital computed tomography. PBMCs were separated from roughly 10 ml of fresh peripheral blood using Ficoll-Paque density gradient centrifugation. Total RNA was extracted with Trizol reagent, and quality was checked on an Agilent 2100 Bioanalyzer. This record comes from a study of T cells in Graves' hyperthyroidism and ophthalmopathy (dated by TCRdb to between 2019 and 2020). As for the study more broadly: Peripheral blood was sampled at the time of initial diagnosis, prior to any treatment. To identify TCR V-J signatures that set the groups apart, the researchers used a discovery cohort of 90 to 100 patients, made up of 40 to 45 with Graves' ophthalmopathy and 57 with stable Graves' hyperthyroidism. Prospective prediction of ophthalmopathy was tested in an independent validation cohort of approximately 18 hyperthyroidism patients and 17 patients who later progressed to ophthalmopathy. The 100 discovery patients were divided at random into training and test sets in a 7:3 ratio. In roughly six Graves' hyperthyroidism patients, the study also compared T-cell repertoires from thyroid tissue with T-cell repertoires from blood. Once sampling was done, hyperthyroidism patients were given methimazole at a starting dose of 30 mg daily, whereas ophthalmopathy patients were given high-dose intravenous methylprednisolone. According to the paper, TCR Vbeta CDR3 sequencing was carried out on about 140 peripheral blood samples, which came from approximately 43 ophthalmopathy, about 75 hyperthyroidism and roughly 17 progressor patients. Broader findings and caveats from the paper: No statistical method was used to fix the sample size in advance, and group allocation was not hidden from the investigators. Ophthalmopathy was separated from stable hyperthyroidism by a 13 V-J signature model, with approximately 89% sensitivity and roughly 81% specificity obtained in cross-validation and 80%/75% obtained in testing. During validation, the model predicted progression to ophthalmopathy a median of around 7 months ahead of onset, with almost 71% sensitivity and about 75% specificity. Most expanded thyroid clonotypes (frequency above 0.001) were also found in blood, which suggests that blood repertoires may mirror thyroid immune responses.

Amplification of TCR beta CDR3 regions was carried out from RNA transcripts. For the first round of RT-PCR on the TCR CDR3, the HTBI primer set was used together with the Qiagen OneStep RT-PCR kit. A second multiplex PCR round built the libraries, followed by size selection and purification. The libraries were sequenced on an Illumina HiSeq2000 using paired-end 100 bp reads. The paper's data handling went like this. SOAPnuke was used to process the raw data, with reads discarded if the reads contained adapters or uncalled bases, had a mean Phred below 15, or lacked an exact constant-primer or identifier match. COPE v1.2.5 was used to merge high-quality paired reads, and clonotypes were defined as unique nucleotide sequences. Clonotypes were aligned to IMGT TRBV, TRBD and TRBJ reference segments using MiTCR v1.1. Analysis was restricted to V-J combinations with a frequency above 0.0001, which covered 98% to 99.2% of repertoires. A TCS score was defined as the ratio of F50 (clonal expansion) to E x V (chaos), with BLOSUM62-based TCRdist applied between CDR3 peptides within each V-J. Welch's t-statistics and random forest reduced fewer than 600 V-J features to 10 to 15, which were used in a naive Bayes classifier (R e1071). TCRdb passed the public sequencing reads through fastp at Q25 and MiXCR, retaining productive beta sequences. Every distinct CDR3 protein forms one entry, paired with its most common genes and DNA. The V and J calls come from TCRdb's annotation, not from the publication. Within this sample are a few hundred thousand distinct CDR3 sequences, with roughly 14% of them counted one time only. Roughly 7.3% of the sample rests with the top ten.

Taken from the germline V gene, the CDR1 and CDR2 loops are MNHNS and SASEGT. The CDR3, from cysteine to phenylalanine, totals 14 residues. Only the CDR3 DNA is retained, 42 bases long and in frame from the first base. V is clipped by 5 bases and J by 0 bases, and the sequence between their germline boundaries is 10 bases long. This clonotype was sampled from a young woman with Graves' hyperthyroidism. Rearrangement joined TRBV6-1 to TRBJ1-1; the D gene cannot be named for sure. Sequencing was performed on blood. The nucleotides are TGTGCCAGCAGTCTTGCAGATCTGAACACTGAAGCTTTCTTT. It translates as CASSLADLNTEAFF.